This entry lists 2 T cell receptor beta chains sequenced from one sample in a study of OX40 agonist ivuxolimab in advanced cancers. Sequencing used immunoSEQ multiplex PCR; TCRdb keeps in-frame clones, though not all of them. The data show more than 55,000 clones, with around 74% seen just once and approximately 11% held by the top ten. The sequencing here drew on CD4+ or CD8+ T cells sorted from blood, taken in a trial of the OX40 agonist ivuxolimab. The receptor source for this set is an adult with an advanced solid tumor such as melanoma, head and neck, liver or kidney cancer.

This clone showed up just a few times. The chain is built from TRBV7-9 and TRBJ1-3; TRBD1 aligns across 8 bases. The trim removed 0 bases at V and 2 bases at J, leaving 9 bases unmatched. The germline gives CDR1 SEHNR, CDR2 FQNEAQ (reference sequence). This CDR3 contains 18 residues. The chain's CDR3 is CASSLAFGQGAPGNTIYF. CDR3 DNA sequence: TGTGCCAGCAGCTTAGCCTTTGGACAGGGCGCCCCTGGAAACACCATATATTTT.

The sample holds one count of this clone. The rearrangement links TRBV2 to TRBJ2-1; D is uncertain. This CDR3 is built from 16 residues. With 4 bases removed from V and 4 bases from J, the gap between germline ends came to 17 bases. The V gene's germline CDR1 is SNHLY and CDR2 FYNNEI. CDR3 region: CASSVRPGPPYNEQFF. CDR3 DNA: TGTGCCAGCAGTGTACGACCTGGACCGCCTTACAATGAGCAGTTCTTC.